The source of this T cell receptor (beta chain) is a study of cytomegalovirus exposure and HLA in healthy donors. Worth noting for this clone: The antigen remains unidentified.

This cohort consisted of healthy bone marrow donors. PCR involved 60 Vbeta and 13 Jbeta primers. TCRdb keeps only in-frame clones here, not all; method: immunoSEQ multiplex PCR. The sample has approximately 110,000 clones, over 60% seen once. Study-wide points: Analyzed later, most CMV-associated TCR beta chains appeared HLA-restricted. Earlier analysis looked at TCR beta V segments, and most were productive about 90% or about 30% of the time.

Germline V gene lookup returns CDR1 GTSNPN and CDR2 SVGIG (reference sequence). The CDR3 is 13 residues long. V shed 0 bases, J shed 7 bases, and the junction held 4 bases outside the gene matches. The TCR comes from an older woman in good health and CMV-seropositive. Sequenced sample: PBMCs. The chain has TRBV30 and TRBJ2-7; 9 bases align to TRBD2. The chain's CDR3 is CAWSVLLAGEQYF. The CDR3 DNA reads TGTGCCTGGAGTGTACTTCTAGCGGGAGAGCAGTACTTC.